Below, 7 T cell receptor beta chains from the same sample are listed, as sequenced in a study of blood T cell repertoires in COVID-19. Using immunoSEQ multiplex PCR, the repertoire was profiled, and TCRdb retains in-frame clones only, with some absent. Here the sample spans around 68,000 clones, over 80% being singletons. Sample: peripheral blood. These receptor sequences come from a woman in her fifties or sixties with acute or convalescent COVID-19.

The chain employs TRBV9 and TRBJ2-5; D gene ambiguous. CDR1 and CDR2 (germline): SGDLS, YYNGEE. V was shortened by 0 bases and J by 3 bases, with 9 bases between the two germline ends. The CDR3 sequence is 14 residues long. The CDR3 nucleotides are TGTGCCAGCAGCGTAGACAGCAGGAAAGAGACCCAGTACTTC. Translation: CASSVDSRKETQYF.

The DNA for the CDR3 is TGTGCCAGCAGTTTACTAGCGGGAGGCCAATACAATGAGCAGTTCTTC. Its protein is CASSLLAGGQYNEQFF. The chain combines TRBV27 with TRBJ2-1, with 11 bases that match TRBD2. The CDR3 contains 16 residues. J was trimmed by 4 bases and V by 2 bases; bases with no gene match: 4. From germline, CDR1 is MNHEY and CDR2 SMNVEV (reference sequence).

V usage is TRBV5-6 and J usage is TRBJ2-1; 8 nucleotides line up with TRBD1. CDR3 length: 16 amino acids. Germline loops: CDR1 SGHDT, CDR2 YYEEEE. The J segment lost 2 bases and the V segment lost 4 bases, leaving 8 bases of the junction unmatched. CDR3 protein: CASSKTQGGTYNEQFF. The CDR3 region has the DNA TGTGCCAGCAGCAAGACACAGGGGGGCACCTACAATGAGCAGTTCTTC.

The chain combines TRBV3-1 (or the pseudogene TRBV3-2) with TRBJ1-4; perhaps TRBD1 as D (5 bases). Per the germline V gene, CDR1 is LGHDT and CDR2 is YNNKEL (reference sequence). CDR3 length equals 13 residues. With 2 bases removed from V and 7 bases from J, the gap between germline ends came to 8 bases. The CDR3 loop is CASSQRGAEKLFF. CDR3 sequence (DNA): TGTGCCAGCAGCCAACGTGGGGCTGAAAAACTGTTTTTT.

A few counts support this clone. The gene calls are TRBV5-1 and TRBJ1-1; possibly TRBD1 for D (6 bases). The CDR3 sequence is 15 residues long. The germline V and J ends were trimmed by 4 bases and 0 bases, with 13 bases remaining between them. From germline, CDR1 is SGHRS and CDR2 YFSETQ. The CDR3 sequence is CASSARTVLNTEAFF. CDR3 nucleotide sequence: TGCGCCAGCAGCGCTAGGACAGTTCTGAACACTGAAGCTTTCTTT.

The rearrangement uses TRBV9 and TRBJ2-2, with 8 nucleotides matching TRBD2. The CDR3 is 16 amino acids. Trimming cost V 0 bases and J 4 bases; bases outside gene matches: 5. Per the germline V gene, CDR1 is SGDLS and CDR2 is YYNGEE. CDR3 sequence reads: CASSVGASGLTGELFF. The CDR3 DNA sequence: TGTGCCAGCAGCGTAGGCGCTAGCGGGCTCACCGGGGAGCTGTTTTTT.

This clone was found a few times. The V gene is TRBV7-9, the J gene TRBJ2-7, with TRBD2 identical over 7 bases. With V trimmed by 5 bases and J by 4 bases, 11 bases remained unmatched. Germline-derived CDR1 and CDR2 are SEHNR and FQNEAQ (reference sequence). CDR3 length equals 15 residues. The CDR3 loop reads CASSPGGRVRYEQYF. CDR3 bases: TGTGCCAGCAGCCCGGGGGGTAGGGTGAGATACGAGCAGTACTTC.